The 6 T cell receptor beta chains below come from one sample, sequenced in a study of blood T cell repertoires in COVID-19. Data came from immunoSEQ multiplex PCR; TCRdb stores just in-frame clones and leaves some out. This sample yields about 180,000 clones, of which approximately 85% are seen a single time; 6.5% to 7.5% belongs to the top ten. The sample comprised peripheral blood. These TCRs come from a man at least 80 years old with COVID-19, enrolled during active disease.

The rearrangement links TRBV5-1 to TRBJ1-1; TRBD1 matches 7 bases. CDR3 size: 14 residues. The V and J ends lost 4 bases and 5 bases, in that order; junction bases with no gene match: 8. CDR1 is SGHRS, CDR2 YFSETQ, per germline. The CDR3 sequence: CASSPSTGSTEAFF. CDR3 bases: TGCGCCAGCAGCCCGTCGACAGGGAGTACTGAAGCTTTCTTT.

This chain uses TRBV5-1 with TRBJ2-2; D perhaps matches TRBD2 (7 bases). CDR1 SGHRS and CDR2 YFSETQ come from the germline V gene. This CDR3 spans 14 amino acids. With 2 bases removed from V and 4 bases from J, the gap between germline ends came to 9 bases. In nucleotides, the CDR3 is TGCGCCAGCAGCTTCGGGGGGCCCACCGGGGAGCTGTTTTTT. Its translation is CASSFGGPTGELFF. The full variable domain, completed using reference TRBV5-1 and TRBJ2-2, is KAGVTQTPRYLIKTRGQQVTLSCSPISGHRSVSWYQQTPGQGLQFLFEYFSETQRNKGNFPGRFSGRQFSNSRSEMNVSTLELGDSALYLCASSFGGPTGELFFGEGSRLTVL.

This chain uses TRBV16 with TRBJ1-2; 9 positions match TRBD1. After removal of 4 bases from V and 4 bases from J, the junction contained 10 bases not matched to a gene. The CDR3 is 16 residues long. The germline gives CDR1 KGHSY, CDR2 FQNENV. CDR3 sequence (DNA): TGTGCCAGCAGCCCTCCGGGACAGGGTAATCTCTATGGCTACACCTTC. Its protein product is CASSPPGQGNLYGYTF.

Notes on this clone: Distinct nucleotide sequences in the sample also encode this CDR3. The J gene is TRBJ1-3, the V gene TRBV10-3, with unresolved D. CDR3 length equals 13 residues. In germline, CDR1 is ENHRY, CDR2 SYGVKD. The V and J ends lost 2 bases and 4 bases respectively, with 6 bases between them. DNA of the CDR3: TGTGCCATCAGTGAGGGGCTCGGAAACACCATATATTTT. It codes for CAISEGLGNTIYF.

V usage is TRBV5-6 and J usage is TRBJ1-2; 7 bases fit TRBD1. Trimming removed 2 bases from V and 1 base from J; junction bases left unmatched: 2. The CDR3 loop spans 14 amino acids. CDR1 is SGHDT, CDR2 YYEEEE, per germline. The CDR3: CASSFGQDNYGYTF. The CDR3 nucleotides read TGTGCCAGCAGCTTCGGACAGGATAACTATGGCTACACCTTC.

This clone was observed once. J is TRBJ1-3 and V is TRBV10-3; 11 nucleotides match TRBD1. The V gene end was trimmed by 4 bases and the J gene end by 4 bases; junction bases not matched to a gene: 6. The CDR3 is 16 residues long. The germline V gene encodes CDR1 ENHRY and CDR2 SYGVKD. The chain's CDR3 is CAISGDRGRTGNTIYF. The DNA for the CDR3 is TGTGCCATCAGTGGGGACAGGGGGAGGACAGGAAACACCATATATTTT.